These T cell receptor beta chains were read from a single sample in a study of cytotoxic CD8 clonotypes in ibrutinib-treated CLL. TCRdb keeps only in-frame clones here, not all; method: immunoSEQ multiplex PCR. The sample comprises fewer than 400,000 clones, about 61% of which are singletons, and 6% to 6.5% rests with the top ten. This material consisted of PBMCs, taken after 36 months of ibrutinib treatment. Receptors originate from a human donor with chronic lymphocytic leukemia. Each CDR3 is given with its conserved first and last residue. A D gene is named only where the DNA matches it firmly. The listing skips clone size in some rows; elsewhere it reads once, few, many or a size class.

d_call,j_call,v_call,clone_size,cdr3_aa,cdr3_nt
-,TRBJ2-3,TRBV2,-,CASKPLAWRRSTDTQYF,TGTGCCAGCAAACCCTTGGCTTGGCGGCGTAGCACAGATACGCAGTATTTT
-,TRBJ1-1,TRBV18,few,CASSPSGRGGIEAFF,TGTGCCAGCTCACCATCGGGCAGGGGAGGGATTGAAGCTTTCTTT
-,TRBJ1-1,TRBV7-9,few,CASTDLGRRTEAFF,TGTGCCAGCACCGACCTCGGCCGTCGGACTGAAGCTTTCTTT
-,TRBJ1-4,TRBV7-2,-,CASSSSRQGGLREKLFF,TGTGCCAGCAGCTCTAGCCGCCAGGGAGGGCTAAGAGAAAAACTGTTTTTT
TRBD1,TRBJ2-3,TRBV7-3,-,CASSGTGTDTQYF,TGTGCCAGCAGCGGGACAGGCACAGATACGCAGTATTTT
TRBD2,TRBJ2-1,TRBV7-9,-,CASSLGSGGSYNEQFF,TGTGCCAGCAGCTTAGGATCGGGAGGTTCCTACAATGAGCAGTTCTTC
-,TRBJ2-4,TRBV6-6,-,CASSVKGESIQYF,TGTGCCAGCAGCGTCAAGGGGGAGAGCATTCAGTACTTC
-,TRBJ2-7,TRBV6-1,-,CASSEDPGSYEQYF,TGTGCCAGCAGTGAGGATCCGGGCTCCTACGAGCAGTACTTC
TRBD1,TRBJ2-6,TRBV6-7,-,CASRVQGASSGANVLTF,TGTGCCAGCAGGGTTCAGGGGGCCAGCTCTGGGGCCAACGTCCTGACTTTC
TRBD1,TRBJ2-5,TRBV7-6,-,CASSPVAGGGGETQYF,TGTGCCAGCAGCCCAGTGGCAGGGGGCGGCGGGGAGACCCAGTACTTC
-,TRBJ2-7,TRBV7-8,few,CASSLNYEQYF,TGTGCCAGCAGCTTGAACTACGAGCAGTACTTC
-,TRBJ1-1,TRBV7-2,-,CASSLAGLSEAFF,TGTGCCAGCAGCTTAGCAGGGTTGTCTGAAGCTTTCTTT
TRBD2,TRBJ2-2,TRBV11-2,-,CASSWTSGANTGELFF,TGTGCCAGCAGCTGGACTAGCGGGGCCAACACCGGGGAGCTGTTTTTT
-,TRBJ2-7,TRBV7-9,-,CASSFGRQTNSYEQYF,TGTGCCAGCAGCTTCGGTCGACAGACCAATTCCTACGAGCAGTACTTC
TRBD2,TRBJ2-3,TRBV4-1,-,CASSQLPGAGRTDTQYF,TGCGCCAGCAGCCAACTCCCGGGAGCGGGACGCACAGATACGCAGTATTTT
TRBD1,TRBJ2-4,TRBV5-6,-,CASSLLDRLAKNIQYF,TGTGCCAGCAGCTTACTGGACAGGCTAGCCAAAAACATTCAGTACTTC
-,TRBJ1-4,TRBV4-1,-,CASSPAWKRDATNEKLFF,TGCGCCAGCAGCCCCGCCTGGAAGAGGGATGCAACTAATGAAAAACTGTTTTTT
TRBD2,TRBJ2-5,TRBV29-1,once,CSVGRGTSGVETQYF,TGCAGCGTTGGAAGAGGGACTAGCGGAGTAGAGACCCAGTACTTC
-,TRBJ1-4,TRBV7-8,-,CASSLEAGYYEKLFF,TGTGCCAGCAGCTTAGAGGCAGGGTACTATGAAAAACTGTTTTTT
TRBD1,TRBJ2-6,TRBV7-2,once,CASSLNPPGGGGANVLTF,TGTGCCAGCAGCTTAAACCCCCCAGGGGGCGGTGGGGCCAACGTCCTGACTTTC
-,TRBJ1-1,TRBV19,-,CASSKRQFTTQLNTEAFF,TGTGCCAGTAGTAAAAGGCAGTTTACGACCCAGTTGAACACTGAAGCTTTCTTT
-,TRBJ2-7,TRBV18,-,CASSEGQAYEQYF,TGTGCCAGCTCGGAAGGACAAGCCTACGAGCAGTACTTC
TRBD2,TRBJ2-7,TRBV5-1,-,CASSLETSGGPRGYEQYF,TGCGCCAGCAGCTTGGAAACTAGCGGGGGGCCCCGGGGTTACGAGCAGTACTTC
-,TRBJ2-7,TRBV5-8,-,CASRTLTGTPFYEQYF,TGTGCCAGCAGAACCCTTACAGGGACCCCCTTCTACGAGCAGTACTTC
-,TRBJ2-7,TRBV7-8,-,CASSLAGTRAYEQYF,TGTGCCAGCAGCTTAGCCGGGACAAGGGCCTACGAGCAGTACTTC
-,TRBJ2-4,TRBV27,-,CASSPSKNIQYF,TGTGCCAGCAGTCCAAGCAAAAACATTCAGTACTTC
-,TRBJ2-3,TRBV6-4,-,CASSDVWTDTQYF,TGTGCCAGCAGTGACGTTTGGACAGATACGCAGTATTTT
-,TRBJ1-2,TRBV18,once,CASSPVYVDGYTF,TGTGCCAGCTCACCCGTCTATGTGGATGGCTACACCTTC
-,TRBJ1-4,TRBV10-2,-,CASSEGRGLFF,TGCGCCAGCAGTGAGGGGAGGGGACTGTTTTTT
-,TRBJ1-1,TRBV29-1,-,CSVARRQSNTEAFF,TGCAGCGTTGCTCGTCGACAATCGAACACTGAAGCTTTCTTT
-,TRBJ1-1,TRBV14,few,CASSRLEGTEAFF,TGTGCCAGCAGCCGATTGGAGGGGACTGAAGCTTTCTTT
TRBD2,TRBJ2-4,TRBV7-3,once,CASSLRVGALAGENIQYF,TGTGCCAGCAGCTTAAGGGTTGGGGCACTAGCGGGAGAGAACATTCAGTACTTC
-,TRBJ2-5,TRBV7-9,-,CASSPGARETQYF,TGTGCCAGCAGCCCAGGGGCGCGGGAGACCCAGTACTTC
TRBD1,TRBJ1-6,TRBV27,-,CASSLDRGDSPLHF,TGTGCCAGCAGCCTTGACAGGGGTGATTCACCCCTCCACTTT
-,TRBJ1-5,TRBV12-5,-,CASGLVLGKGDQPQHF,TGTGCTAGTGGTTTGGTACTGGGGAAGGGGGATCAGCCCCAGCATTTT
TRBD1,TRBJ2-3,TRBV10-1,few,CASSGGQITISTDTQYF,TGCGCCAGCAGTGGGGGACAGATAACGATAAGCACAGATACGCAGTATTTT
-,TRBJ2-7,TRBV6-5,-,CASGVGTHHYEQYF,TGTGCCAGCGGCGTCGGGACTCATCATTACGAGCAGTACTTC
TRBD2,TRBJ2-1,TRBV13,-,CASSATSGRGLDEQFF,TGTGCCAGCAGCGCTACTAGCGGGAGAGGATTGGATGAGCAGTTCTTC
TRBD1,TRBJ1-2,TRBV7-8,-,CASSLSRGQGYTF,TGTGCCAGCAGCTTAAGCAGGGGGCAAGGCTACACCTTC
-,TRBJ2-1,TRBV30,-,CAWTLDGLYNEQFF,TGTGCCTGGACCCTGGATGGGTTATACAATGAGCAGTTCTTC
-,TRBJ1-2,TRBV7-8,-,CASSPHHLYGYTF,TGTGCCAGCAGCCCTCATCACCTTTATGGCTACACCTTC
TRBD1,TRBJ1-5,TRBV6-5,few,CASRPDRVQPQHF,TGTGCCAGCAGGCCGGACAGGGTGCAGCCCCAGCATTTT
-,TRBJ1-4,TRBV5-4,-,CASSSEGRSNEKLFF,TGTGCCAGCAGCTCGGAGGGTCGTTCTAATGAAAAACTGTTTTTT
TRBD1,TRBJ2-7,TRBV4-1,-,CASSLFFGTVYEQYF,TGCGCCAGCAGCCTCTTCTTTGGGACAGTCTACGAGCAGTACTTC
TRBD1,TRBJ1-2,TRBV5-6,-,CASSSLDRYYGYTF,TGTGCCAGCAGCTCCCTGGACAGGTACTATGGCTACACCTTC
TRBD2,TRBJ2-1,TRBV7-2,few,CASSRKAGTSINEQFF,TGTGCCAGCAGCCGAAAGGCCGGGACTAGCATCAATGAGCAGTTCTTC
-,TRBJ2-5,TRBV7-3,-,CASSAPGETQYF,TGTGCCAGCAGCGCCCCCGGCGAGACCCAGTACTTC
TRBD1,TRBJ2-7,TRBV2,-,CASTPDRGYNEQYF,TGTGCCAGCACCCCGGACAGGGGCTACAACGAGCAGTACTTC
-,TRBJ2-1,TRBV5-1,-,CASSLLGYEQFF,TGCGCCAGCAGCCTGCTGGGATATGAGCAGTTCTTC
TRBD1,TRBJ2-7,TRBV18,-,CASSGQGANEQYF,TGTGCCAGCTCAGGACAGGGGGCCAACGAGCAGTACTTC
TRBD2,TRBJ2-7,TRBV4-3,once,CASSQGWPGLAGQGYEQYF,TGCGCCAGCAGCCAAGGCTGGCCGGGACTAGCGGGACAGGGGTACGAGCAGTACTTC
-,TRBJ2-1,TRBV6-6,few,CASSYSKGPVNEQFF,TGTGCCAGCAGTTACTCGAAGGGGCCTGTGAATGAGCAGTTCTTC
TRBD2,TRBJ2-1,TRBV6-1,-,CASQRGGWNEQFF,TGTGCCAGCCAGCGGGGGGGATGGAATGAGCAGTTCTTC
-,TRBJ2-1,TRBV7-3,-,CASSPRRRSSYNEQFF,TGTGCCAGCAGCCCCCGGCGGAGGAGCTCCTACAATGAGCAGTTCTTC